The entry that follows covers one T cell receptor beta chain sequence. This specimen comes from a study of blood T cell repertoires in COVID-19. Overall study context: The analysed material was cDNA or gDNA that came from T cells, B-cell-depleted T cells, or PBMCs.

Authors' methods: Reference gene primer amplification yielded estimated nucleated cell counts. Profiling relied on immunoSEQ multiplex PCR, and the TCRdb table lists in-frame clones only, not all of them. For V, J and clone size, that table is used; D and trimming come from the DNA. The table has just under 350,000 clones, around 87% seen once. Those enrolled in Seattle joined during active infection and were followed longitudinally afterward. V gave up 5 bases and J gave up 6 bases; unmatched junction bases: 8. The CDR3 runs 16 residues. Germline CDR1 and CDR2: SGHTA and FQGNSA. V and J are TRBV7-2 and TRBJ2-5; 14 bases agree with TRBD2. The source of this sequence is a woman between 45 and 60 years old with COVID-19, enrolled during active disease. Sequencing used peripheral blood. The CDR3 DNA reads as TGTGCCAGCAGCCCGGGACTAGCGGGAGTATCAAAGACCCAGTACTTC. Translated, it gives CASSPGLAGVSKTQYF.